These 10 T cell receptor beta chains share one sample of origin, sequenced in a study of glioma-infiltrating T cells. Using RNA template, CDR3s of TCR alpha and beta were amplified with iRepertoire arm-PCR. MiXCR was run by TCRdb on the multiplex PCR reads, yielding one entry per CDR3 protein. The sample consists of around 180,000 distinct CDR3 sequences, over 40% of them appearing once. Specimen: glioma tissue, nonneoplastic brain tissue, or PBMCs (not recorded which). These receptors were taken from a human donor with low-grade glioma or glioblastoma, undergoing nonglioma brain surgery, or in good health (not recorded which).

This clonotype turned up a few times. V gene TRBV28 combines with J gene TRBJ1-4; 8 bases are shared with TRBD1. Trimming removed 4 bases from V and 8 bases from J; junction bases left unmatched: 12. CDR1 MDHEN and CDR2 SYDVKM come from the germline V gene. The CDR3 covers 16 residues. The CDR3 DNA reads TGTGCCAGCAGTTCCCCCCACGGGACAGGAACAGAAAAACTGTTTTTT. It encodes CASSSPHGTGTEKLFF. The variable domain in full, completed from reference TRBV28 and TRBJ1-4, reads DVKVTQSSRYLVKRTGEKVFLECVQDMDHENMFWYRQDPGLGLRLIYFSYDVKMKEKGDIPEGYSVSREKKERFSLILESASTNQTSMYLCASSSPHGTGTEKLFFGSGTQLSVL.

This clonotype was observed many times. The CDR3 bases are TGTGCCAGCAGTCCGGCCTACGAGCAGTACTTC. Amino acid sequence: CASSPAYEQYF. The rearrangement joins TRBV6-1 to TRBJ2-7; D ambiguous. V gave up 5 bases and J gave up 2 bases, with 4 bases separating them. Looked up from germline, CDR1 is MNHNS and CDR2 is SASEGT. There are 11 residues in the CDR3.

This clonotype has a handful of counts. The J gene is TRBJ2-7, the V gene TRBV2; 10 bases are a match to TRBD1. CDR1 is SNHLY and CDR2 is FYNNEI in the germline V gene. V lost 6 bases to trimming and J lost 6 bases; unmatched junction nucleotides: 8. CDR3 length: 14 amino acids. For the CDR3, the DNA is TGTGCCAGCAGCCCGGACAGGGGGTGGGTCGAGCAGTACTTC. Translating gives CASSPDRGWVEQYF.

CDR3 nucleotide sequence: TGCAGCGCCGAAGGCCCCGGGGGAACAGATACGCAGTATTTT. This encodes CSAEGPGGTDTQYF. This chain links TRBV29-1 with TRBJ2-3; a weak D match, TRBD2 (6 bases). V was shortened by 7 bases and J by 3 bases, with 17 bases between the two germline ends. This CDR3 spans 14 amino acids. The V gene's germline CDR1 is SQVTM and CDR2 ANQGSEA.

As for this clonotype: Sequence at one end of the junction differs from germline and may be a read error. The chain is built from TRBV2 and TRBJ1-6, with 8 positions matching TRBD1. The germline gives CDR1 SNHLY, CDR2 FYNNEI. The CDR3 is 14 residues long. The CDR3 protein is CASREWTGNSHLHF. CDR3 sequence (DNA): TGTGCCAGCAGGGAATGGACAGGGAATTCACACCTCCACTTT.

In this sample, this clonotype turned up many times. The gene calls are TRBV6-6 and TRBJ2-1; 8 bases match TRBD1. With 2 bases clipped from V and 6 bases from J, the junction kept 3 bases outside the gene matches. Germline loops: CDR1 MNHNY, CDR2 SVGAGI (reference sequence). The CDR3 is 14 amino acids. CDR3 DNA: TGTGCCAGCAGTTACATGGACAGGGTCAATGAGCAGTTCTTC. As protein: CASSYMDRVNEQFF.

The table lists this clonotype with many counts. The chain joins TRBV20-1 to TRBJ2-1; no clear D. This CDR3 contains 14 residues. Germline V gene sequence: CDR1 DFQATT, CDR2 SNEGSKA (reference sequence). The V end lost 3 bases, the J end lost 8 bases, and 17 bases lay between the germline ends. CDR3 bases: TGCAGTGCTAGTAATCCGGTACTTCATGATGAGCAGTTCTTC. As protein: CSASNPVLHDEQFF.

CDR3: CASSGQGVDEQFF. CDR3 nucleotides: TGTGCCAGCAGTGGACAGGGCGTCGATGAGCAGTTCTTC. The rearrangement uses TRBV2 and TRBJ2-1; 7 bases map to TRBD1. Looked up from germline, CDR1 is SNHLY and CDR2 is FYNNEI. The CDR3 runs 13 residues. Trimming took 4 bases from V and 8 from J; bases not matched to a gene: 5.

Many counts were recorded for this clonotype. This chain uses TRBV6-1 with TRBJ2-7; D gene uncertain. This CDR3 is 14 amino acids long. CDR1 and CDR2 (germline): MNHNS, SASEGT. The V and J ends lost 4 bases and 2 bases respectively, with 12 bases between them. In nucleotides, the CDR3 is TGTGCCAGCAGTGGGGTCAGAATTCCCTACGAGCAGTACTTC. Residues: CASSGVRIPYEQYF.

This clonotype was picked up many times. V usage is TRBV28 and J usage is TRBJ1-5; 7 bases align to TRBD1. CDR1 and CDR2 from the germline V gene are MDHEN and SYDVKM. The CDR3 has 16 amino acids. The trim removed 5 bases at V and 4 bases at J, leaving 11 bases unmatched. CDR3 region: CASSTQTGPSNQPQHF. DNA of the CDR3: TGTGCCAGCAGTACCCAGACAGGGCCATCAAATCAGCCCCAGCATTTT.